The 27 T cell receptor beta chains below all came from one sample that was sequenced in a study of shared clonotypes between healthy human individuals. Sequencing used immunoSEQ multiplex PCR; TCRdb keeps in-frame clones, though not all of them. The sample yields 2 million or so clones, approximately 94% seen once. Positive CCR7 selection of CD45RO-negative cells yielded the naive CD8 cells, and terminally differentiated effector memory CD45RA+ cells were excluded. Sequencing was done on a sample of naive CD8+ T cells sorted from blood. All receptors derive from a man between 18 and 35 years old in good health.

V gene TRBV21-1 combines with J gene TRBJ2-7; the tabulated D call, TRBD1, remains unverified against the DNA. TRBV21-1 is shown as a pseudogene. There are 16 residues in the CDR3. CDR3 sequence: CASSPPWGTVVYEQYF. CDR3 DNA: TGTGCCAGCAGCCCCCCTTGGGGGACAGTGGTCTACGAGCAGTACTTC.

On this clone: The same CDR3 can be traced to other DNA sequences in this sample. The chain has TRBV7-9 and TRBJ2-5; D is possibly TRBD1 (6 bases). CDR1 and CDR2 from the germline V gene are SEHNR and FQNEAQ (reference sequence). The CDR3 length is 14 residues. Trimming shortened V by 5 bases and J by 5 bases, and 15 bases separated the two germline ends. The CDR3 region is CASSPPTGWETQYF. CDR3 DNA: TGTGCCAGCAGCCCTCCGACAGGTTGGGAGACCCAGTACTTC. Combining the CDR3 with reference TRBV7-9 and TRBJ2-5 gives the whole variable domain DTGVSQNPRHKITKRGQNVTFRCDPISEHNRLYWYRQTLGQGPEFLTYFQNEAQLEKSRLLSDRFSAERPKGSFSTLEIQRTEQGDSAMYLCASSPPTGWETQYFGPGTRLLVL.

The chain uses TRBV4-3 and TRBJ2-7, with 7 bases identical to TRBD2. Trimming took 1 base from V and 3 from J; bases not matched to a gene: 3. The length of the CDR3 is 14 residues. CDR1 is LGHNA and CDR2 is YSLEER in the germline V gene. The CDR3, as DNA: TGCGCCAGCAGCCAAGGACGGGAGGTCTACGAGCAGTACTTC. Its translation is CASSQGREVYEQYF.

This chain joins TRBV19 and TRBJ1-5, with D possibly matching TRBD1 (5 bases). The CDR3 loop spans 17 amino acids. Trimming left V 3 bases short and J 0 bases short, with 15 bases between. The germline V gene encodes CDR1 LNHDA and CDR2 SQIVND (reference sequence). DNA of the CDR3: TGTGCCAGTAGTATTAAATTCTGGACACCTAGCAATCAGCCCCAGCATTTT. It specifies CASSIKFWTPSNQPQHF. Looking up the rest from reference TRBV19 and TRBJ1-5 gives the full variable domain: DGGITQSPKYLFRKEGQNVTLSCEQNLNHDAMYWYRQDPGQGLRLIYYSQIVNDFQKGDIAEGYSVSREKKESFPLTVTSAQKNPTAFYLCASSIKFWTPSNQPQHFGDGTRLSIL.

V gene TRBV6-5 combines with J gene TRBJ1-4; 7 bases line up with TRBD1. The CDR3 runs to 14 residues. V was clipped by 6 bases and J by 8 bases; unmatched bases: 9. The V gene's germline CDR1 is MNHEY and CDR2 SVGAGI. CDR3 residues: CASRRQGLEEKLFF. The CDR3 DNA reads TGTGCCAGCAGACGACAGGGTTTAGAAGAAAAACTGTTTTTT.

The rearrangement links TRBV4-1 to TRBJ2-3; 9 bases are a match to TRBD1. The CDR3 covers 18 residues. After removal of 0 bases from V and 3 bases from J, the junction contained 10 bases not matched to a gene. Germline CDR1 and CDR2: MGHRA and YSYEKL. The CDR3 reads CASSQDPPGQGWTDTQYF. The CDR3 region has the DNA TGCGCCAGCAGCCAAGATCCCCCGGGACAGGGTTGGACAGATACGCAGTATTTT.

V usage is TRBV5-6 and J usage is TRBJ2-7; 10 bases fit TRBD2. Germline V gene data show CDR1 as SGHDT and CDR2 as YYEEEE. Trimming removed 6 bases from V and 3 bases from J; junction bases left unmatched: 9. CDR3 size: 15 residues. CDR3 sequence (DNA): TGTGCCAGCAACGGACGACTAGCGGGCTTCTACGAGCAGTACTTC. Its translation is CASNGRLAGFYEQYF.

J is TRBJ1-2 and V is TRBV25-1; D ambiguous. CDR1 is MGHDK and CDR2 is SYGVNS in the germline V gene. This CDR3 is 13 amino acids long. Trimming left V 4 bases short and J 8 bases short, with 14 bases between. For the CDR3, the DNA is TGTGCCAGCAGTGTAGGCTGGAAGGAGGGCTACACCTTC. Its translation: CASSVGWKEGYTF.

As concerns this clone: The sample carries other DNA sequences with the same CDR3. The chain couples TRBV4-3 to TRBJ2-7; TRBD1 is a possible D gene (5 bases). The CDR3 consists of 13 residues. Germline CDR1 is LGHNA and CDR2 is YSLEER. V shed 1 base and J shed 4 bases, with 8 bases lying between them. The CDR3 region is CASSQGAGYEQYF. For the CDR3, the DNA is TGCGCCAGCAGCCAAGGGGCAGGGTACGAGCAGTACTTC.

CDR3 protein: CATSRDGTSGREAGELFF. The CDR3 nucleotides are TGTGCCACCAGCAGAGACGGGACTAGCGGGAGGGAGGCCGGGGAGCTGTTTTTT. The J gene is TRBJ2-2, the V gene TRBV15, with TRBD2 matching over 16 bases. V trimming: 0 bases; J trimming: 6 bases; junction bases outside the gene matches: 4. CDR1 is LNHNV, CDR2 YYDKDF, per germline (reference sequence). The CDR3 runs to 18 residues. The whole variable domain, remainder taken from reference TRBV15 and TRBJ2-2, is DAMVIQNPRYQVTQFGKPVTLSCSQTLNHNVMYWYQQKSSQAPKLLFHYYDKDFNNEADTPDNFQSRRPNTSFCFLDIRSPGLGDTAMYLCATSRDGTSGREAGELFFGEGSRLTVL.

V and J are TRBV9 and TRBJ2-2; unclear D gene. The CDR3 extends over 13 amino acids. Trimming removed 7 bases at V and 1 base at J, with 8 bases between. Germline lookup yields CDR1 SGDLS and CDR2 YYNGEE. CDR3 bases: TGTGCCAGCGGTGACCAGAACACCGGGGAGCTGTTTTTT. Translating gives CASGDQNTGELFF.

The chain couples TRBV7-2 to TRBJ1-1, with D perhaps matching TRBD1 (5 bases). The V and J ends lost 5 bases and 2 bases respectively, with 24 bases between them. CDR3 size: 18 residues. CDR1 and CDR2 from the germline V gene are SGHTA and FQGNSA. CDR3 sequence: CASSLPTGRQIPNTEAFF. CDR3 DNA: TGTGCCAGCAGCCTCCCAACGGGGCGGCAGATTCCAAACACTGAAGCTTTCTTT.

The CDR3 spells CASSSGGAGEQYF. CDR3 bases: TGTGCCAGCAGTTCCGGGGGAGCGGGCGAGCAGTACTTC. The chain recombines TRBV7-8 with TRBJ2-7; perhaps TRBD2 as D (6 bases). Trimming stripped 6 bases from V and 6 bases from J, with 15 bases between. Germline-derived CDR1 and CDR2 are SGHVS and FQNEAQ. The CDR3 is 13 amino acids.

This clone came up once. This chain uses TRBV29-1 with TRBJ2-3; D remains ambiguous. CDR3 length equals 12 residues. V was trimmed by 6 bases and J by 3 bases, leaving 10 bases between them. Germline V gives CDR1 SQVTM, CDR2 ANQGSEA. The CDR3, as DNA: TGCAGCGTCCCATCCTCAACAGATACGCAGTATTTT. It codes for CSVPSSTDTQYF.

The genes are TRBV6-5 and TRBJ2-2; 11 positions agree with TRBD2. V shed 2 bases and J 8 bases; nucleotides not matched to a gene: 4. The germline V gene encodes CDR1 MNHEY and CDR2 SVGAGI. This CDR3 has 15 residues. The CDR3 DNA is TGTGCCAGCAGTTACGCGACTAGCGGGATAGGGGAGCTGTTTTTT. It encodes CASSYATSGIGELFF.

The rearrangement links TRBV5-6 to TRBJ1-5, with 11 bases fitting TRBD1. Germline CDR1 reads SGHDT; CDR2 reads YYEEEE. V dropped 3 bases and J dropped 1; count of bases not matched to a gene: 3. The CDR3 extends over 16 amino acids. The CDR3 is CASSYGQGASNQPQHF. The CDR3 nucleotides read TGTGCCAGCAGCTATGGACAGGGGGCGAGCAATCAGCCCCAGCATTTT.

J is TRBJ2-7 and V is TRBV27; 14 nucleotides agree with TRBD2. Germline-derived CDR1 and CDR2 are MNHEY and SMNVEV (reference sequence). This CDR3 is built from 16 residues. Germline trimming cut 6 bases from V and 1 base from J; bases unmatched to any gene: 5. The CDR3: CASSGLAGGRSYEQYF. The CDR3 DNA reads as TGTGCCAGCAGCGGACTAGCGGGGGGTCGATCCTACGAGCAGTACTTC.

About this clone: At the DNA level, this CDR3 is encoded by other sequences in the same sample as well. V gene TRBV9 combines with J gene TRBJ2-7, with D perhaps TRBD1 (6 bases). This CDR3 spans 14 amino acids. Germline V gene data show CDR1 as SGDLS and CDR2 as YYNGEE. V lost 3 bases and J 0 bases, leaving 10 bases between the germline ends. The DNA for the CDR3 is TGTGCCAGCAGCGCGGACAGAGCCTCCTACGAGCAGTACTTC. Protein sequence: CASSADRASYEQYF.

J is TRBJ2-3 and V is TRBV4-3, with TRBD1 matching over 11 bases. Trimming at V came to 4 bases and at J to 4 bases, leaving 7 bases not matched to a gene. From germline, CDR1 is LGHNA and CDR2 YSLEER. The CDR3 consists of 16 residues. The DNA for the CDR3 is TGCGCCAGCAGCCCCATTGGACAGGGGGCAGCAGATACGCAGTATTTT. The encoded protein is CASSPIGQGAADTQYF.

The chain recombines TRBV27 with TRBJ2-3; 7 bases are shared with TRBD2. There are 16 residues in the CDR3. With 0 bases clipped from V and 0 bases from J, the junction kept 3 bases outside the gene matches. The germline V gene encodes CDR1 MNHEY and CDR2 SMNVEV (reference sequence). The CDR3 reads CASSLSVGGSTDTQYF. DNA for the CDR3: TGTGCCAGCAGTTTATCCGTGGGAGGGAGCACAGATACGCAGTATTTT.

This chain links TRBV5-4 with TRBJ1-6; no reliable D call. Trimming cost V 4 bases and J 5 bases, with 13 bases left between them. The CDR3 contains 15 residues. CDR1 and CDR2 from the germline V gene are SGHNT and YYREEE (reference sequence). CDR3 bases: TGTGCCAGCAGCCCCGTGGGGATCAATAATTCACCCCTCCACTTT. It is translated as CASSPVGINNSPLHF.

This clone was picked up one time. The chain uses TRBV4-3 and TRBJ2-1; TRBD2 agrees at 8 bases. The CDR3 is made up of 18 amino acids. From germline, CDR1 is LGHNA and CDR2 YSLEER. The junction had 9 bases not matched to a gene; V was cut back by 0 bases and J by 2 bases. The CDR3, as DNA: TGCGCCAGCAGCCAAGAGACTAGCGAGATCGAGGCCTACAATGAGCAGTTCTTC. It codes for CASSQETSEIEAYNEQFF.

A single count supports this clone. This specimen includes other DNA sequences encoding the same CDR3. The gene calls are TRBV5-6 and TRBJ2-5; no reliable D call. Germline V lookup: CDR1 SGHDT, CDR2 YYEEEE. CDR3 size: 12 residues. The ends were cut back, 0 bases at V and 4 bases at J, with 4 bases in the middle. The DNA of the CDR3 is TGTGCCAGCAGCTTGGTGGGAGAGACCCAGTACTTC. Translated, it gives CASSLVGETQYF.

The count of this clone is one. The chain has TRBV27 and TRBJ2-7; D is uncertain. Trimming removed 6 bases from V and 6 bases from J, with 9 bases in between. CDR1 is MNHEY, CDR2 SMNVEV, per germline (reference sequence). The CDR3 length is 11 residues. The CDR3 coding sequence is TGTGCCAGCAGATTCGGGTTCGAGCAGTACTTC. This codes for CASRFGFEQYF.

The chain links TRBV4-1 to TRBJ2-7; D perhaps matches TRBD2 (7 bases). Per germline, CDR1 MGHRA and CDR2 YSYEKL. The CDR3 extends over 16 amino acids. Trimming removed 3 bases at V and 2 bases at J, with 17 bases between. The CDR3 here is CASSHIAREGAYEQYF. CDR3 sequence (DNA): TGCGCCAGCAGCCATATAGCCAGGGAGGGGGCCTACGAGCAGTACTTC.

In the case of this clone: Other DNA sequences in the same sample also yield this CDR3. The chain recombines TRBV5-1 with TRBJ2-5; possible D gene TRBD1, 6 bases. Germline assignment: CDR1 SGHRS and CDR2 YFSETQ. Deletions cut 3 bases from V and 2 bases from J, with 11 bases between. CDR3 length: 14 amino acids. In nucleotides, the CDR3 is TGCGCCAGCAGCTCCCTAGGGGGACAAGAGACCCAGTACTTC. This encodes CASSSLGGQETQYF. Filled out from reference TRBV5-1 and TRBJ2-5, the complete variable domain reads KAGVTQTPRYLIKTRGQQVTLSCSPISGHRSVSWYQQTPGQGLQFLFEYFSETQRNKGNFPGRFSGRQFSNSRSEMNVSTLELGDSALYLCASSSLGGQETQYFGPGTRLLVL.

This clone showed up just a few times. V usage is TRBV9 and J usage is TRBJ1-5; D is possibly TRBD1 (5 bases). Germline assignment: CDR1 SGDLS and CDR2 YYNGEE. The CDR3 contains 15 residues. V lost 0 bases, J lost 3 bases, and 10 bases lay in between. The CDR3 spells CASSVGGNPNQPQHF. As DNA, the CDR3 is TGTGCCAGCAGCGTAGGGGGGAACCCCAATCAGCCCCAGCATTTT. The whole variable domain, filled in from reference TRBV9 and TRBJ1-5, reads DSGVTQTPKHLITATGQRVTLRCSPRSGDLSVYWYQQSLDQGLQFLIQYYNGEERAKGNILERFSAQQFPDLHSELNLSSLELGDSALYFCASSVGGNPNQPQHFGDGTRLSIL.